The clone carrying this T cell receptor (beta chain) has more than one count but fewer than ten. These data belong to a study of response to subunit inactivated influenza vaccine. Each CDR3 protein is one row after TCRdb ran MiXCR on the RT-PCR reads. The repertoire holds about 500,000 distinct CDR3 sequences, with about 17% as singletons. Germline V gene sequence: CDR1 MDHEN, CDR2 SYDVKM. The CDR3 length is 16 residues. The J segment lost 5 bases and the V segment lost 6 bases, leaving 11 bases of the junction unmatched. The chain has TRBV28 and TRBJ2-1; 9 nucleotides match TRBD2. The clonotype was recovered from a man in his fifties or sixties who received an inactivated influenza vaccine. The starting material was CD4+ T cells sorted from PBMCs, obtained roughly 24 months after vaccination. Here the CDR3 DNA reads TGTGCCAGCAGCCGACAACGACTAGCGGTGCACAATGAGCAGTTCTTC. Translating it yields CASSRQRLAVHNEQFF.